This passage covers 18 T cell receptor beta chains from one sample sequenced in a study of T cell clones after liver transplantation. Sequencing was performed with immunoSEQ multiplex PCR; in TCRdb, only in-frame clones are kept and a portion is missing. The repertoire holds roughly 67,000 clones, with about 92% as singletons. The sequencing here drew on CD4+ T cells from blood, taken nearly 26 months after liver transplant. The receptors come from a human patient who received a liver transplant. Some T cells may be graft donor cells.

CDR3 sequence: CAISRDPGGDTQYF. The DNA for the CDR3 is TGTGCCATCAGTCGGGACCCGGGAGGAGATACGCAGTATTTT. The V and J genes are TRBV10-3 and TRBJ2-3, with 7 nucleotides matching TRBD2. This CDR3 has 14 amino acids. The ends lost 5 bases at V and 5 bases at J; junction bases unmatched: 7. The V gene's germline CDR1 is ENHRY and CDR2 SYGVKD.

The CDR3 nucleotides read TGCGCCAGCAGCCAAGAAACTAGCGGGAGTGTCCATGAGCAGTTCTTC. This gives the protein CASSQETSGSVHEQFF. The chain employs TRBV4-1 and TRBJ2-1; 11 bases line up with TRBD2. With 0 bases clipped from V and 8 bases from J, the junction kept 6 bases outside the gene matches. This CDR3 has 16 amino acids. Germline loops: CDR1 MGHRA, CDR2 YSYEKL.

The chain carries TRBV9 and TRBJ2-3; weak D call: TRBD1 (6 bases). The CDR3 consists of 12 residues. Trimming left V 0 bases short and J 14 bases short, with 13 bases between. Per germline, CDR1 SGDLS and CDR2 YYNGEE. CDR3 region: CASSVEGVILYF. CDR3 coding DNA: TGTGCCAGCAGCGTAGAGGGGGTTATACTGTATTTT.

The rearrangement uses TRBV7-8 and TRBJ2-1, with 12 bases identical to TRBD2. J was trimmed by 6 bases and V by 2 bases; bases with no gene match: 8. CDR3 length: 17 amino acids. Germline V gene data show CDR1 as SGHVS and CDR2 as FQNEAQ. The CDR3 here is CASSLSRTSGIPNEQFF. CDR3 bases: TGTGCCAGCAGCTTATCCAGGACTAGCGGGATTCCCAATGAGCAGTTCTTC.

The V gene is TRBV11-3, the J gene TRBJ2-7, with 11 nucleotides matching TRBD2. V shed 2 bases, J shed 7 bases, and the junction held 13 bases outside the gene matches. Germline assignment: CDR1 SGHNT and CDR2 YENEEA. CDR3 length: 17 amino acids. The CDR3 is CASSLILLAGVSDEQYF. DNA of the CDR3: TGTGCCAGCAGCTTAATCTTACTAGCGGGAGTGTCCGATGAGCAGTACTTC.

In this sample, this clone turned up a few times. The genes are TRBV18 and TRBJ1-1; TRBD1 is a possible D gene (6 bases). Trimming removed 3 bases from V and 6 bases from J, with 11 bases in between. This CDR3 contains 13 residues. Germline lookup yields CDR1 KGHSH and CDR2 LQKENI. DNA for the CDR3: TGTGCCAGCTCACCCCCGGACAGCCCTGAAGCTTTCTTT. Residues: CASSPPDSPEAFF. The full variable domain, with the rest looked up from reference TRBV18 and TRBJ1-1, is NAGVMQNPRHLVRRRGQEARLRCSPMKGHSHVYWYRQLPEEGLKFMVYLQKENIIDESGMPKERFSAEFPKEGPSILRIQQVVRGDSAAYFCASSPPDSPEAFFGQGTRLTVV.

The V call is TRBV7-9, the J call TRBJ2-1; D tentatively fits TRBD1 or TRBD2 (6 bases each). This CDR3 region has 14 residues. Germline V gene lookup returns CDR1 SEHNR and CDR2 FQNEAQ (reference sequence). The V gene lost 3 bases and the J gene lost 7 bases, with 13 bases spanning the gap. The CDR3 sequence is CASSFTGGGNEQFF. CDR3 in DNA: TGTGCCAGCAGCTTCACCGGAGGGGGGAATGAGCAGTTCTTC.

This chain links TRBV5-1 with TRBJ2-7; the D is unclear. Looked up from germline, CDR1 is SGHRS and CDR2 is YFSETQ. The CDR3 length is 14 residues. V was clipped by 2 bases and J by 7 bases, with 16 bases between them. In nucleotides, the CDR3 is TGCGCCAGCAGCTTCGCAGCCTCTCCTGATGAGCAGTACTTC. Protein product: CASSFAASPDEQYF. Using reference TRBV5-1 and TRBJ2-7 for the parts outside the CDR3, the full variable domain is KAGVTQTPRYLIKTRGQQVTLSCSPISGHRSVSWYQQTPGQGLQFLFEYFSETQRNKGNFPGRFSGRQFSNSRSEMNVSTLELGDSALYLCASSFAASPDEQYFGPGTRLTVT.

The chain has TRBV5-1 and TRBJ2-5; 8 positions agree with TRBD2. The CDR3 spans 15 residues. CDR1 is SGHRS and CDR2 is YFSETQ in the germline V gene. J lost 5 bases, V lost 4 bases, and 10 bases had no gene match. CDR3 bases: TGCGCCAGCAGCGACCTTGCGGGAGGTGGCGAGACCCAGTACTTC. This sequence encodes CASSDLAGGGETQYF.

This chain joins TRBV7-9 and TRBJ1-1, with 10 bases lining up with TRBD1. The junction had 10 bases not matched to a gene; V was cut back by 5 bases and J by 4 bases. This CDR3 has 16 residues. CDR1 SEHNR and CDR2 FQNEAQ come from the germline V gene (reference sequence). The CDR3 loop reads CASSPPTGGATTEAFF. The CDR3 coding sequence is TGTGCCAGCAGCCCACCGACAGGGGGCGCGACCACTGAAGCTTTCTTT.

V and J are TRBV29-1 and TRBJ2-1; tentative D call: TRBD1 (5 bases). The V gene's germline CDR1 is SQVTM and CDR2 ANQGSEA. Trimming stripped 4 bases from V and 4 bases from J, with 11 bases between. The CDR3 sequence is 13 residues long. CDR3 DNA sequence: TGCAGCGTTGGACAGATTGCATACAATGAGCAGTTCTTC. Its translation: CSVGQIAYNEQFF.

This chain connects TRBV5-1 to TRBJ2-3; possible D gene TRBD2, 5 bases. The CDR3 is 15 residues long. The V end lost 2 bases, the J end lost 4 bases, and 14 bases lay between the germline ends. Germline-derived CDR1 and CDR2 are SGHRS and YFSETQ. The CDR3 reads CASSLGGSRADTQYF. CDR3 nucleotides: TGCGCCAGCAGCTTAGGCGGGTCTCGCGCAGATACGCAGTATTTT. Together with reference TRBV5-1 and TRBJ2-3, the CDR3 gives the full variable domain: KAGVTQTPRYLIKTRGQQVTLSCSPISGHRSVSWYQQTPGQGLQFLFEYFSETQRNKGNFPGRFSGRQFSNSRSEMNVSTLELGDSALYLCASSLGGSRADTQYFGPGTRLTVL.

The CDR3 loop reads CASSYSRDTGQPQHF. The CDR3 DNA reads TGTGCCAGCAGTTACTCGAGGGACACCGGTCAGCCCCAGCATTTT. V is TRBV6-6 and J is TRBJ1-5; TRBD1 might be the D (6 bases). The CDR3 runs 15 residues. CDR1 MNHNY and CDR2 SVGAGI come from the germline V gene (reference sequence). Trimming stripped 0 bases from V and 6 bases from J, with 12 bases between.

V usage is TRBV19 and J usage is TRBJ1-5; 7 bases line up with TRBD1. From germline, CDR1 is LNHDA and CDR2 SQIVND (reference sequence). This CDR3 spans 13 amino acids. Unmatched junction bases numbered 6, after V lost 5 bases and J lost 8 bases. In nucleotides, the CDR3 is TGTGCCAGTAGTTCGGACAGGCTCAAGCCCCAGCATTTT. Amino acid sequence: CASSSDRLKPQHF.

CDR3 residues: CASSDLRGDQPQHF. DNA for the CDR3: TGCGCCAGCAGTGATTTAAGGGGGGATCAGCCCCAGCATTTT. The chain employs TRBV10-2 and TRBJ1-5; D is possibly TRBD1 (6 bases). Germline V CDR1 and CDR2: WSHSY, SAAADI. This CDR3 has 14 residues. V shed 3 bases and J shed 5 bases, with 11 bases lying between them.

The gene calls are TRBV19 and TRBJ2-1; D unclear. CDR1 LNHDA and CDR2 SQIVND come from the germline V gene (reference sequence). Trimming removed 3 bases from V and 4 bases from J, with 4 bases in between. The CDR3 contains 12 residues. Here the CDR3 reads CASSIQYNEQFF. The CDR3 DNA is TGTGCCAGTAGTATTCAATACAATGAGCAGTTCTTC.

This clone was detected only a few times. The CDR3 reads CASSILGGPTTGELFF. The CDR3 nucleotides read TGTGCCAGTAGTATACTGGGAGGGCCCACCACCGGGGAGCTGTTTTTT. The chain employs TRBV19 and TRBJ2-2, with TRBD2 identical over 7 bases. The CDR3 loop spans 16 amino acids. V lost 2 bases to trimming and J lost 4 bases; unmatched junction nucleotides: 7. Germline lookup yields CDR1 LNHDA and CDR2 SQIVND (reference sequence).

J is TRBJ1-1 and V is TRBV7-9; D call uncertain. Germline V gene sequence: CDR1 SEHNR, CDR2 FQNEAQ (reference sequence). The CDR3 has 13 residues. V was cut by 3 bases and J by 2 bases, with 7 bases left in between. The CDR3 region has the DNA TGTGCCAGCAGCTTGCAGGCTAACACTGAAGCTTTCTTT. Residues: CASSLQANTEAFF.